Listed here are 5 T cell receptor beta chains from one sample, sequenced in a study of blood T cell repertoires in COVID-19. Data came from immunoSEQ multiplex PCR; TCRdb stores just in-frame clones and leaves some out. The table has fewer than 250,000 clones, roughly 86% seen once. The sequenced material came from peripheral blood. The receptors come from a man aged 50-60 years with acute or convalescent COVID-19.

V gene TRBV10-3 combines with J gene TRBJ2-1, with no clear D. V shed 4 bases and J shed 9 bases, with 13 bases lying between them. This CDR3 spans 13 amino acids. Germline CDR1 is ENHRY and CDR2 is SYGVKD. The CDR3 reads CAISGSQSGEQFF. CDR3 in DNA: TGTGCCATCAGTGGGTCCCAATCGGGTGAGCAGTTCTTC.

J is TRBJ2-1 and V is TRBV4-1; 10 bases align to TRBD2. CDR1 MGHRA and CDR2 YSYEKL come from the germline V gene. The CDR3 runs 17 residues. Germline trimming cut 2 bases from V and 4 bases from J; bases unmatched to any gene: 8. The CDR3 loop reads CASSQKTSGVLYNEQFF. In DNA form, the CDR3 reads TGCGCCAGCAGCCAAAAAACTAGCGGGGTCTTGTACAATGAGCAGTTCTTC.

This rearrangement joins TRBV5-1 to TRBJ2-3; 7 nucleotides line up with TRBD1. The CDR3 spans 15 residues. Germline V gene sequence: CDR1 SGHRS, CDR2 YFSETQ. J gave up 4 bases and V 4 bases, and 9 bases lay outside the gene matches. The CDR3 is CASSVGTDGSDTQYF. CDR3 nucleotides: TGCGCCAGCAGCGTTGGGACAGATGGGTCAGATACGCAGTATTTT.

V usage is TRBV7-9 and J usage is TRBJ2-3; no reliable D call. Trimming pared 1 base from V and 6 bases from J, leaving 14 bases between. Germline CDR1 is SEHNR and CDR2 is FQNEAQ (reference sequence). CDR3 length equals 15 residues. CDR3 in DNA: TGTGCCAGCAGCTTAGTGGCACCCGCGGTGGATACGCAGTATTTT. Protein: CASSLVAPAVDTQYF.

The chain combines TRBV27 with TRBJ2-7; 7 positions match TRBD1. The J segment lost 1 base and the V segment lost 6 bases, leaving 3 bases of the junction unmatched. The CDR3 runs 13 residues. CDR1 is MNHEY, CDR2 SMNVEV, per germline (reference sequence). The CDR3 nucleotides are TGTGCCAGCAGGAGGACAGGATCCTACGAGCAGTACTTC. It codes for CASRRTGSYEQYF.